Shown below are 16 T cell receptor beta chains from a single sample sequenced in a study of T-cell reconstitution after alpha-beta-depleted transplantation in children. This sample's TCRbeta library carried unique molecular identifier barcodes. TCRdb recomputed calls from the PCR reads with MiXCR, one row per CDR3 protein. The data contain 440,000 or so distinct CDR3 sequences, roughly two fifths of them singletons. This material consisted of PBMCs, taken before TCRalphabeta/CD19-depleted stem cell transplant. The receptors were sampled from a girl aged 2 to 9 with aplastic anemia, due to receive a stem cell transplant.

This clonotype has only a few counts. Mismatch with germline at one junction end may stem from a read error. The genes are TRBV6-5 and TRBJ2-3, with 10 bases lining up with TRBD2. CDR3 length: 14 amino acids. The germline gives CDR1 MNHEY, CDR2 SVGAGI. CDR3 loop: CASCYGTSEDTQYF. CDR3 DNA sequence: TGTGCCAGCTGTTACGGGACTAGCGAAGATACGCAGTATTTT.

The chain recombines TRBV15 with TRBJ2-1; D remains ambiguous. This CDR3 is 18 amino acids long. Per germline, CDR1 LNHNV and CDR2 YYDKDF (reference sequence). V shed 0 bases and J shed 0 bases, with 15 bases lying between them. The CDR3 is CATSRELNAVYSYNEQFF. For the CDR3, the DNA is TGTGCCACCAGCAGAGAATTAAACGCAGTCTACTCCTACAATGAGCAGTTCTTC.

This rearrangement joins TRBV2 to TRBJ1-2, with D maybe TRBD1 (5 bases). CDR3 size: 13 residues. Germline V gene data show CDR1 as SNHLY and CDR2 as FYNNEI. The V gene lost 5 bases and the J gene lost 6 bases, with 13 bases spanning the gap. The CDR3 reads CASSKDSGHGYTF. DNA of the CDR3: TGTGCCAGCAGTAAAGACAGTGGCCATGGCTACACCTTC. The full variable domain, rest sourced from reference TRBV2 and TRBJ1-2, is EPEVTQTPSHQVTQMGQEVILRCVPISNHLYFYWYRQILGQKVEFLVSFYNNEISEKSEIFDDQFSVERPDGSNFTLKIRSTKLEDSAMYFCASSKDSGHGYTFGSGTRLTVV.

This clonotype came up a few times. This chain joins TRBV20-1 and TRBJ2-3; the D gene is possibly TRBD2 (5 bases). From germline, CDR1 is DFQATT and CDR2 SNEGSKA (reference sequence). Trimming pared 5 bases from V and 2 bases from J, leaving 17 bases between. The CDR3 totals 15 residues. CDR3 sequence: CSAVPVRADTDTQYF. The CDR3 nucleotides are TGCAGTGCTGTCCCGGTGCGGGCCGACACAGATACGCAGTATTTT.

This clonotype was detected ten times or more. The chain couples TRBV5-1 to TRBJ2-1; possibly TRBD1 for D (5 bases). V lost 2 bases to trimming and J lost 6 bases, with 15 bases between them. The CDR3 has 15 amino acids. In germline, CDR1 is SGHRS, CDR2 YFSETQ. This CDR3 is CASSLSAGPGNEQFF. DNA of the CDR3: TGCGCCAGCAGCTTATCGGCAGGGCCCGGCAATGAGCAGTTCTTC.

This chain uses TRBV20-1 with TRBJ2-7; 7 bases fit TRBD2. This CDR3 spans 16 amino acids. V shed 5 bases, J shed 1 base, and the junction held 14 bases outside the gene matches. Germline CDR1 and CDR2: DFQATT and SNEGSKA (reference sequence). This CDR3 is CSAHFRGGSTSYEQYF. The CDR3 region has the DNA TGCAGTGCTCACTTTAGGGGCGGGAGTACTTCCTACGAGCAGTACTTC.

This clonotype was picked up a small number of times. This sequence joins TRBV20-1 and TRBJ2-5, with D possibly called TRBD1 or TRBD2 (5 bases each). The V gene's germline CDR1 is DFQATT and CDR2 SNEGSKA (reference sequence). The CDR3 totals 13 residues. V dropped 6 bases and J dropped 7 bases, with 18 bases sitting between them. For the CDR3, the DNA is TGCAGTGCCCTACGGGACCGGGAAGTGACCCAGTACTTC. Translated, it gives CSALRDREVTQYF.

This clonotype has only one observation. V is TRBV12-3 or TRBV12-4 and J is TRBJ1-2, with 7 bases lining up with TRBD1. V lost 6 bases, J lost 8 bases, and 6 bases stayed unmatched. The CDR3 loop spans 12 amino acids. CDR3 bases: TGTGCCAGCAGAAGACAGGGTAAAGGCTACACCTTC. Encoded protein: CASRRQGKGYTF.

The chain is built from TRBV29-1 and TRBJ2-3, with D perhaps TRBD2 (7 bases). Germline CDR1 is SQVTM and CDR2 is ANQGSEA. The CDR3 totals 14 residues. Trimming removed 4 bases from V and 3 bases from J, with 14 bases in between. The chain's CDR3 is CSVVRRGRTDTQYF. The DNA of the CDR3 is TGCAGCGTTGTGCGGCGGGGGCGAACAGATACGCAGTATTTT.

This clonotype was picked up many times. This rearrangement joins TRBV18 to TRBJ2-1, with 12 bases aligning to TRBD2. Germline CDR1 KGHSH, CDR2 LQKENI. The V segment lost 6 bases and the J segment 6 bases; nucleotides outside the gene matches: 9. The CDR3 is made up of 16 amino acids. CDR3 bases: TGTGCCAGCTCGGAACTCGGACTAGCGGGATTCAATGAGCAGTTCTTC. Its translation is CASSELGLAGFNEQFF. Combining the CDR3 with reference TRBV18 and TRBJ2-1 gives the whole variable domain NAGVMQNPRHLVRRRGQEARLRCSPMKGHSHVYWYRQLPEEGLKFMVYLQKENIIDESGMPKERFSAEFPKEGPSILRIQQVVRGDSAAYFCASSELGLAGFNEQFFGPGTRLTVL.

This clonotype was counted a few times. The V and J genes are TRBV6-1 and TRBJ2-6; D is possibly TRBD1 (6 bases). Germline V gives CDR1 MNHNS, CDR2 SASEGT. The CDR3 sequence is 14 residues long. The ends were cut back, 5 bases at V and 2 bases at J, with 7 bases in the middle. The CDR3 region has the DNA TGTGCCAGCAGTAAGGGGGCTGGGGCCAACGTCCTGACTTTC. Its protein is CASSKGAGANVLTF.

The chain links TRBV5-6 to TRBJ2-3, with D possibly matching TRBD1 (5 bases). The CDR3 loop spans 13 amino acids. The germline V and J ends were trimmed by 6 bases and 1 base, with 9 bases remaining between them. Germline-derived CDR1 and CDR2 are SGHDT and YYEEEE. In DNA, the CDR3 is TGTGCCAGCATCTGGGGCGGCACAGATACGCAGTATTTT. Amino acid sequence: CASIWGGTDTQYF.

The genes are TRBV7-6 and TRBJ2-1; 8 bases fit TRBD2. CDR1 and CDR2 from the germline V gene are SGHVS and FNYEAQ. CDR3 length: 15 residues. V was pared by 5 bases and J by 8 bases, with 11 bases of the junction left unmatched. In DNA, the CDR3 is TGTGCCAGCAGCCAAGCGGGAGAATTAATCCATGAGCAGTTCTTC. Its protein is CASSQAGELIHEQFF.

The chain combines TRBV28 with TRBJ1-1; D ambiguous. CDR3 size: 14 residues. The V gene lost 5 bases and the J gene lost 10 bases, with 20 bases spanning the gap. Germline V lookup: CDR1 MDHEN, CDR2 SYDVKM. CDR3 bases: TGTGCCAGCAGTACGCCGGTCGGGAGGATCGGAGCTTTCTTT. Translating it yields CASSTPVGRIGAFF. The full variable domain, its missing parts supplied by reference TRBV28 and TRBJ1-1, is DVKVTQSSRYLVKRTGEKVFLECVQDMDHENMFWYRQDPGLGLRLIYFSYDVKMKEKGDIPEGYSVSREKKERFSLILESASTNQTSMYLCASSTPVGRIGAFFGQGTRLTVV.

There are many counts of this clonotype. The J gene is TRBJ2-7, the V gene TRBV9; D is possibly TRBD2 (5 bases). The V gene's germline CDR1 is SGDLS and CDR2 YYNGEE. This CDR3 has 15 residues. The V gene lost 0 bases and the J gene lost 7 bases, with 17 bases spanning the gap. This CDR3 is CASSVDGAATGEQYF. CDR3 DNA: TGTGCCAGCAGCGTAGACGGAGCGGCCACGGGGGAGCAGTACTTC.

This clonotype was seen many times. The chain carries TRBV20-1 and TRBJ1-5; 8 bases map to TRBD1. V was clipped by 0 bases and J by 2 bases; unmatched bases: 12. Germline lookup yields CDR1 DFQATT and CDR2 SNEGSKA (reference sequence). The CDR3 extends over 18 amino acids. The CDR3 coding sequence is TGCAGTGCTAGAGATTTGGGACAGGTAAAAGATGGCAATCAGCCCCAGCATTTT. Protein product: CSARDLGQVKDGNQPQHF.